This T cell receptor beta chain was obtained from a study of sequential checkpoint blockade in melanoma. The study's findings and limits: For nivolumab-first patients, baseline tumor clonality was associated with response.

The CDR3 spans 16 residues. With 0 bases removed from V and 1 base from J, the gap between germline ends came to 12 bases. The germline gives CDR1 SGHNT, CDR2 YENEEA. Clones were read by immunoSEQ multiplex PCR, and TCRdb kept only the in-frame ones, dropping some. The table lists about 5,000 clones, about 30% of them singletons, with 20% to 25% in the top ten. This clone was seen many times. The antigen is not known. Specified treatment: randomized to nivolumab then ipilimumab (arm A) or the reverse (arm B). This TCR was recovered from a human donor with melanoma. The sequencing here drew on tumor tissue (inferred from file names), taken from a patient given nivolumab and ipilimumab in sequence. The V and J genes are TRBV11-3 and TRBJ1-1; D is undetermined. Here the CDR3 DNA reads TGTGCCAGCAGCTTAGACGGCCAGATTCAGAACACTGAAGCTTTCTTT. Amino acids: CASSLDGQIQNTEAFF. Full variable domain (missing parts from reference TRBV11-3 and TRBJ1-1): EAGVVQSPRYKIIEKKQPVAFWCNPISGHNTLYWYLQNLGQGPELLIRYENEEAVDDSQLPKDRFSAERLKGVDSTLKIQPAELGDSAVYLCASSLDGQIQNTEAFFGQGTRLTVV.